The 28 T cell receptor beta chains below were found in one sample sequenced in a study of breast tumors, draining lymph nodes, adjacent tissues. TCRdb reprocessed the multiplex PCR reads via MiXCR and lists one record per CDR3 protein. The table lists 150,000 to 250,000 distinct CDR3 sequences, around 33% of them singletons. Breast cancer patients provided tissue from their axillary draining lymph nodes. Sample: axillary lymph node tissue. The receptors were gathered from a female donor with breast cancer. Some clones in this sample may be carry-over from other donors' samples.

This clonotype was counted at least ten times. The chain has TRBV9 and TRBJ1-2, with D unclear. CDR1 SGDLS and CDR2 YYNGEE come from the germline V gene. Trimming removed 4 bases from V and 4 bases from J, with 11 bases in between. This CDR3 has 13 residues. CDR3 amino acids: CASSKDGGYGYTF. Here the CDR3 DNA reads TGTGCCAGCAGCAAGGACGGCGGCTATGGCTACACCTTC. The full variable domain, its missing parts supplied by reference TRBV9 and TRBJ1-2, is DSGVTQTPKHLITATGQRVTLRCSPRSGDLSVYWYQQSLDQGLQFLIQYYNGEERAKGNILERFSAQQFPDLHSELNLSSLELGDSALYFCASSKDGGYGYTFGSGTRLTVV.

This clonotype was counted only a few times. J is TRBJ2-7 and V is TRBV6-1, with 9 bases identical to TRBD1. The CDR3 extends over 16 amino acids. Germline lookup yields CDR1 MNHNS and CDR2 SASEGT. V was clipped by 2 bases and J by 5 bases; unmatched bases: 10. The CDR3 DNA sequence: TGTGCCAGCAGTGAACGACTCGGGACAGGGTACGACGAGCAGTACTTC. It specifies CASSERLGTGYDEQYF.

As concerns this clonotype: The germline gene is not matched at one end of the junction; a read error may be the cause. The gene calls are TRBV5-1 and TRBJ2-5, with D hard to call. CDR1 is SGHRS and CDR2 is YFSETQ in the germline V gene. The CDR3 contains 12 residues. The CDR3 nucleotides read TGCGCCAGCAGCTCGGCCCAAGAGACCCACTACTTC. Protein product: CASSSAQETHYF.

This clonotype was observed at least ten times. The chain has TRBV24-1 and TRBJ2-1, with D unclear. The length of the CDR3 is 13 residues. V lost 3 bases to trimming and J lost 5 bases, with 7 bases between them. Germline V gene lookup returns CDR1 KGHDR and CDR2 SFDVKD. CDR3 nucleotide sequence: TGTGCCACCAGTGATAACTGGAACAATGAGCAGTTCTTC. It is translated as CATSDNWNNEQFF.

This chain links TRBV5-1 with TRBJ1-5; D gene uncertain. Trimming cost V 4 bases and J 11 bases, with 13 bases left between them. Germline assignment: CDR1 SGHRS and CDR2 YFSETQ. CDR3 length: 12 residues. In DNA form, the CDR3 reads TGCGCCAGCAGCCTGACTCAAGAGACCCAGCATTTT. Its translation: CASSLTQETQHF.

Details on this clonotype: With a much larger clone just one base away, this may be a read error. The CDR3, as DNA: TGTGCCGGTCGGGCCCTGGAGCCAGTACAGTATTTT. It translates to CAGRALEPVQYF. The V call is TRBV6-6, the J call TRBJ2-3; D unresolved. The CDR3 contains 12 residues. Looked up from germline, CDR1 is MNHNY and CDR2 is SVGAGI (reference sequence). V lost 11 bases to trimming and J lost 12 bases, with 21 bases between them.

This clonotype was detected ten times or more. CDR3 loop: CASSWGQGAAGNTIYF. CDR3 nucleotide sequence: TGTGCCAGCAGCTGGGGACAGGGGGCGGCTGGAAACACCATATATTTT. The chain has TRBV7-9 and TRBJ1-3; TRBD1 aligns across 12 bases. Trimming removed 4 bases from V and 2 bases from J; junction bases left unmatched: 3. CDR1 SEHNR and CDR2 FQNEAQ come from the germline V gene (reference sequence). The CDR3 loop spans 16 amino acids. Full variable domain (outside the CDR3, taken from reference TRBV7-9 and TRBJ1-3): DTGVSQNPRHKITKRGQNVTFRCDPISEHNRLYWYRQTLGQGPEFLTYFQNEAQLEKSRLLSDRFSAERPKGSFSTLEIQRTEQGDSAMYLCASSWGQGAAGNTIYFGEGSWLTVV.

This chain links TRBV19 with TRBJ2-6, with no clear D. This CDR3 is 8 amino acids long. Per germline, CDR1 LNHDA and CDR2 SQIVND (reference sequence). The V gene lost 6 bases and the J gene lost 16 bases, with 4 bases spanning the gap. The chain's CDR3 is CASRPLTF. In nucleotides, the CDR3 is TGTGCCAGTAGACCGCTGACTTTC.

The table lists this clonotype with many counts. The gene calls are TRBV5-8 and TRBJ1-2, with 10 bases that match TRBD1. Germline CDR1 SGHTS, CDR2 YDEGEE. The junction had 3 bases not matched to a gene; V was cut back by 0 bases and J by 4 bases. The CDR3 length is 15 residues. The CDR3 is CASSLVGQGTYGYTF. In DNA form, the CDR3 reads TGTGCCAGCAGCTTGGTGGGACAGGGGACCTATGGCTACACCTTC.

The chain carries TRBV6-6 and TRBJ1-6; D ambiguous. CDR1 and CDR2 (germline): MNHNY, SVGAGI (reference sequence). This CDR3 region has 17 residues. Deletions cut 6 bases from V and 0 bases from J, with 15 bases between. The CDR3 sequence: CASRTRTSSSYNSPLHF. The CDR3 DNA sequence: TGTGCCAGCAGAACAAGGACCAGTAGCTCCTATAATTCACCCCTCCACTTT.

This clonotype was seen ten or more times. V is TRBV20-1 and J is TRBJ2-7, with a possible D match to TRBD2 (6 bases). Looked up from germline, CDR1 is DFQATT and CDR2 is SNEGSKA (reference sequence). The CDR3 spans 14 residues. Between the trimmed V and J ends, which lost 4 bases and 2 bases, there was a span of 15 bases. CDR3 protein: CSATRDLRPYEQYF. CDR3 nucleotide sequence: TGCAGTGCTACCCGGGACTTAAGACCCTACGAGCAGTACTTC.

This clonotype was observed a handful of times. With a much larger clone just one base away, this may be a read error. Likely a read error: the CDR3 ends without its conserved phenylalanine or tryptophan. The gene calls are TRBV9 and TRBJ1-2, with D possibly being TRBD1 (5 bases). Looked up from germline, CDR1 is SGDLS and CDR2 is YYNGEE. CDR3 length: 13 amino acids. V lost 0 bases and J 6 bases, leaving 9 bases between the germline ends. CDR3 residues: CASSVDGGDGYTS. The CDR3, as DNA: TGTGCCAGCAGCGTAGATGGGGGGGATGGCTACACCTCC.

The chain recombines TRBV12-5 with TRBJ1-4, with D tentatively TRBD1 (5 bases). From germline, CDR1 is LGHNT and CDR2 FRNRAP. CDR3 length: 15 amino acids. V was clipped by 5 bases and J by 8 bases, with 18 bases between them. The CDR3 here is CASGPPGGINEKLFF. DNA for the CDR3: TGTGCTAGTGGTCCTCCCGGGGGTATCAACGAAAAACTGTTTTTT.

This clonotype was recorded once. Because it lacks the conserved phenylalanine or tryptophan at the end, this CDR3 is likely a read error. This chain joins TRBV2 and TRBJ1-4, with D possibly TRBD1 on 5 matching bases. Germline V gene sequence: CDR1 SNHLY, CDR2 FYNNEI. The CDR3 extends over 15 amino acids. Trimming removed 5 bases at V and 0 bases at J, with 10 bases between. The CDR3 protein is CASSLQGATNEKLFY. For the CDR3, the DNA is TGTGCCAGCAGTTTGCAGGGTGCAACTAATGAAAAACTGTTTTAT.

The chain combines TRBV11-2 with TRBJ1-1; the D is unclear. V was cut by 6 bases and J by 5 bases, with 25 bases left in between. This CDR3 is built from 17 residues. The germline CDR1 and CDR2 sequences are SGHAT and FQNNGV. DNA for the CDR3: TGTGCCAGCAGAATTGACGTTCGACGGGCCCTAGGGACTGAAGCTTTCTTT. Protein: CASRIDVRRALGTEAFF.

This clonotype was counted ten times or more. The rearrangement uses TRBV7-9 and TRBJ1-2; D is possibly TRBD1 (5 bases). The germline CDR1 and CDR2 sequences are SEHNR and FQNEAQ (reference sequence). The CDR3 totals 14 residues. V lost 4 bases and J lost 3, with 12 bases in between. The CDR3 protein is CASSSTRGDYGYTF. In DNA form, the CDR3 reads TGTGCCAGCAGCTCCACCCGGGGCGACTATGGCTACACCTTC. The full variable domain, completed using reference TRBV7-9 and TRBJ1-2, is DTGVSQNPRHKITKRGQNVTFRCDPISEHNRLYWYRQTLGQGPEFLTYFQNEAQLEKSRLLSDRFSAERPKGSFSTLEIQRTEQGDSAMYLCASSSTRGDYGYTFGSGTRLTVV.

The rearrangement uses TRBV20-1 and TRBJ1-5; D is ambiguous. In germline, CDR1 is DFQATT, CDR2 SNEGSKA (reference sequence). V lost 6 bases, J lost 11 bases, and 17 bases lay in between. The CDR3 is 12 residues long. CDR3 region: CSATKLQETQHF. CDR3 DNA sequence: TGCAGTGCCACAAAGCTCCAAGAGACCCAGCATTTT.

This clonotype was observed many times. The rearrangement joins TRBV20-1 to TRBJ1-2; 7 bases map to TRBD1. Germline-derived CDR1 and CDR2 are DFQATT and SNEGSKA (reference sequence). V shed 5 bases and J 5 bases; nucleotides not matched to a gene: 8. CDR3 length: 13 amino acids. The DNA for the CDR3 is TGCAGTGCTCCCCCAGGGGGTTTATATGGCTACACCTTC. This translates into CSAPPGGLYGYTF.

This clonotype is a singleton in its sample. This sequence may be a read error, since a much larger clone differs from it by one base. The chain carries TRBV6-6 and TRBJ2-3; the D gene is possibly TRBD1 (5 bases). Trimming shortened V by 7 bases and J by 7 bases, and 21 bases separated the two germline ends. CDR1 is MNHNY and CDR2 is SVGAGI in the germline V gene (reference sequence). CDR3 size: 15 residues. CDR3 DNA: TGTGCCAGCAAAACCACAGGCTCGGCCCCAAATACGCAGTATTTT. It codes for CASKTTGSAPNTQYF.

Many counts were recorded for this clonotype. J is TRBJ1-5 and V is TRBV19, with D unresolved. Trimming took 3 bases from V and 5 from J, leaving 8 bases between them. CDR3 length: 13 amino acids. Per germline, CDR1 LNHDA and CDR2 SQIVND (reference sequence). The CDR3 loop reads CASSMSGDQPQHF. The CDR3 DNA reads as TGTGCCAGTAGTATGAGTGGGGATCAGCCCCAGCATTTT.

V usage is TRBV2 and J usage is TRBJ2-5, with D possibly being TRBD2 (6 bases). V was pared by 4 bases and J by 2 bases, with 11 bases between. The CDR3 extends over 14 amino acids. CDR1 is SNHLY and CDR2 is FYNNEI in the germline V gene. The CDR3 bases are TGTGCCAGCAGTGCGCAGGGACTGCAAGAGACCCAGTACTTC. Its translation is CASSAQGLQETQYF.

This chain links TRBV5-6 with TRBJ2-3, with D unresolved. With the DNA end fitting TRBJ1-5 better, the J assignment may be wrong. Germline-derived CDR1 and CDR2 are SGHDT and YYEEEE. CDR3 size: 15 residues. The CDR3 here is CASRREGTRPDTQHF. The CDR3 bases are TGTGCCAGCCGAAGAGAGGGCACTCGCCCAGATACGCAGCATTTT.

This clonotype was detected a few times. The genes are TRBV18 and TRBJ1-3, with D perhaps TRBD1 (5 bases). The germline V gene encodes CDR1 KGHSH and CDR2 LQKENI. With 3 bases removed from V and 3 bases from J, the gap between germline ends came to 9 bases. CDR3 length: 14 amino acids. The CDR3 DNA is TGTGCCAGCTCACCGGCCACAGGTGGAAACACCATATATTTT. As protein: CASSPATGGNTIYF. The variable domain in full, completed from reference TRBV18 and TRBJ1-3, reads NAGVMQNPRHLVRRRGQEARLRCSPMKGHSHVYWYRQLPEEGLKFMVYLQKENIIDESGMPKERFSAEFPKEGPSILRIQQVVRGDSAAYFCASSPATGGNTIYFGEGSWLTVV.

This clonotype was seen only a few times. The chain carries TRBV6-2 or TRBV6-3 and TRBJ2-1, with a tentative D call TRBD2 (5 bases). Trimming removed 6 bases from V and 5 bases from J, with 17 bases in between. CDR3 size: 15 residues. The germline CDR1 and CDR2 sequences are MNHEY and SVGEGT. CDR3 nucleotides: TGTGCCAGCAGGGACTTCGAATACAGTAACAATGAGCAGTTCTTC. It encodes CASRDFEYSNNEQFF.

Notes on this clonotype: A much larger clone is a single base away; this may be a read error. The CDR3 does not end in the conserved phenylalanine or tryptophan, so this is likely a read error. The chain is built from TRBV5-4 and TRBJ2-3; 10 positions match TRBD2. This CDR3 is built from 16 residues. Germline CDR1 and CDR2: SGHNT and YYREEE (reference sequence). V lost 3 bases and J lost 1; bases outside the gene matches: 5. CDR3 amino acids: CASSSVAGGRTDTQYL. The CDR3 DNA is TGTGCCAGCAGCTCCGTAGCGGGGGGACGCACAGATACGCAGTATCTT.

The sample holds a few counts of this clonotype. This clone may be a read error of a much larger clone one base away. The rearrangement joins TRBV30 to TRBJ1-4, with D unresolved. Germline values: CDR1 GTSNPN, CDR2 SVGIG (reference sequence). CDR3 size: 13 residues. The CDR3 region is CAWGSDRVEKLSF. For the CDR3, the DNA is TGTGCCTGGGGCTCTGACCGCGTTGAAAAACTGTCTTTT.

This clonotype was observed once. The gene calls are TRBV7-2 and TRBJ2-3; tentative D call: TRBD2 (8 bases). Looked up from germline, CDR1 is SGHTA and CDR2 is FQGNSA. This CDR3 has 15 residues. V was clipped by 5 bases and J by 14 bases, with 26 bases between them. Here the CDR3 reads CASSVLGGQAGGVYF. For the CDR3, the DNA is TGTGCCAGCAGCGTACTGGGTGGACAGGCGGGAGGTGTGTATTTT.

This clonotype was found many times. V usage is TRBV18 and J usage is TRBJ2-5; weak D call: TRBD2 (5 bases). V shed 8 bases and J shed 2 bases, with 12 bases lying between them. The CDR3 has 13 residues. Germline-derived CDR1 and CDR2 are KGHSH and LQKENI. Here the CDR3 reads CASSPGLQETQYF. CDR3 DNA: TGTGCCAGCAGCCCGGGATTACAAGAGACCCAGTACTTC.